The present T cell receptor (beta chain) was sequenced within a study of control samples from healthy donors and cancer patients. The repertoire was sequenced with immunoSEQ multiplex PCR; TCRdb's copy has only in-frame clones and lacks some. The repertoire holds 85,000 to 100,000 clones, with just over 90% as singletons. CDR1 and CDR2 (germline): SGHDT, YYEEEE. V was cut by 5 bases and J by 6 bases, with 11 bases left in between. The CDR3 length is 12 residues. Source material: blood. The TCR comes from a man aged 18 to 35 in good health. The chain carries TRBV5-6 and TRBJ1-2; a possible D gene is TRBD1 (6 bases). In nucleotides, the CDR3 is TGTGCCAGCAGTAACTACAGGGATGGCTACACCTTC. Protein sequence: CASSNYRDGYTF.